Presented here are 12 T cell receptor beta chains from one specimen sequenced in a study of T-cell memory formation after mild COVID-19. Each CDR3 protein is one row after TCRdb ran MiXCR on the 5' RACE reads. In the table there are almost 250,000 distinct CDR3 sequences, just over 15% of which are singletons. What was sequenced was PBMCs or a T cell subset sorted from them (not recorded which). Every receptor here comes from an adult woman who had mild COVID-19 (a few samples of this study predate the infection). Cell type and time point are not known.

J is TRBJ1-2 and V is TRBV20-1; D is uncertain. In germline, CDR1 is DFQATT, CDR2 SNEGSKA (reference sequence). V was trimmed by 1 base and J by 7 bases, leaving 25 bases between them. The CDR3 is made up of 17 amino acids. CDR3 nucleotide sequence: TGCAGTGCTAGAGGTTTGGGAGTGGCAGGCCGGTCGGGTGGCTACACCTTC. Residues: CSARGLGVAGRSGGYTF.

This clonotype appeared a few times. V usage is TRBV4-1 and J usage is TRBJ1-4; D is uncertain. V dropped 0 bases and J dropped 2 bases, with 10 bases sitting between them. The germline CDR1 and CDR2 sequences are MGHRA and YSYEKL. The CDR3 runs 16 residues. In DNA, the CDR3 is TGCGCCAGCAGCCAAGATCTTACAGTGACTAATGAAAAACTGTTTTTT. Residues: CASSQDLTVTNEKLFF.

This clonotype turned up a few times. The chain carries TRBV7-9 and TRBJ2-2, with D possibly being TRBD1 (5 bases). The CDR3 loop spans 14 amino acids. From germline, CDR1 is SEHNR and CDR2 FQNEAQ (reference sequence). The V gene lost 8 bases and the J gene lost 6 bases, with 16 bases spanning the gap. Here the CDR3 DNA reads TGTGCCAGCTTATCACCCCAGGGCGCCGGGGAGCTGTTTTTT. This sequence encodes CASLSPQGAGELFF.

This clonotype was seen a handful of times. In DNA form, the CDR3 reads TGTGCCAGCAGCTTGGGTCACGGGGGCTACGAGCAGTACTTC. Residues: CASSLGHGGYEQYF. This chain connects TRBV5-4 to TRBJ2-7, with D perhaps matching TRBD2 (6 bases). CDR1 and CDR2 from the germline V gene are SGHNT and YYREEE (reference sequence). This CDR3 region has 14 residues. Deletions cut 0 bases from V and 3 bases from J, with 10 bases between.

This clonotype appeared many times. The V and J genes are TRBV11-2 and TRBJ1-2; TRBD1 aligns across 10 bases. This CDR3 is built from 12 residues. Germline trimming cut 6 bases from V and 7 bases from J; bases unmatched to any gene: 2. The germline gives CDR1 SGHAT, CDR2 FQNNGV. Written as DNA, the CDR3 is TGTGCCAGCAGGAGACAGGGGGCTGGCTACACCTTC. Translating it yields CASRRQGAGYTF.

This chain uses TRBV27 with TRBJ2-1; 8 positions agree with TRBD1. J lost 9 bases, V lost 2 bases, and 3 bases had no gene match. The CDR3 spans 13 residues. CDR1 is MNHEY and CDR2 is SMNVEV in the germline V gene (reference sequence). The CDR3 bases are TGTGCCAGCAGTTTAATGGACAGGGCTGAGCAGTTCTTC. As protein: CASSLMDRAEQFF.

This clonotype showed up just a few times. This chain joins TRBV7-2 and TRBJ1-2, with TRBD1 as a possible D gene (6 bases). The V gene lost 5 bases and the J gene lost 0 bases, with 13 bases spanning the gap. CDR1 and CDR2 from the germline V gene are SGHTA and FQGNSA. The CDR3 contains 15 residues. The CDR3: CASSPRTATNYGYTF. The CDR3, as DNA: TGTGCCAGCAGCCCCCGGACAGCTACTAACTATGGCTACACCTTC.

This clonotype was seen more than once but under ten times. The V and J genes are TRBV7-8 and TRBJ1-2; possible D gene TRBD1, 5 bases. Germline V lookup: CDR1 SGHVS, CDR2 FQNEAQ. Trimming stripped 1 base from V and 2 bases from J, with 17 bases between. The CDR3 totals 17 residues. DNA for the CDR3: TGTGCCAGCAGCTTAGGGGGTTCTGGGCAGGGAAACTATGGCTACACCTTC. Amino acid sequence: CASSLGGSGQGNYGYTF. Based on the CDR3 plus reference TRBV7-8 and TRBJ1-2, the full variable domain is GAGVSQSPRYKVAKRGQDVALRCDPISGHVSLFWYQQALGQGPEFLTYFQNEAQLDKSGLPSDRFFAERPEGSVSTLKIQRTQQEDSAVYLCASSLGGSGQGNYGYTFGSGTRLTVV.

This chain links TRBV14 with TRBJ2-7; a weak D match, TRBD1 (5 bases). The CDR3 has 14 residues. V was shortened by 0 bases and J by 6 bases, with 12 bases between the two germline ends. Germline CDR1 SGHDN, CDR2 FVKESK. CDR3 in amino acids: CASSQDLRVREQYF. The CDR3 DNA is TGTGCCAGCAGCCAAGATCTCAGGGTGCGCGAGCAGTACTTC.

This chain links TRBV12-3 or TRBV12-4 with TRBJ2-5; a possible D gene is TRBD2 (5 bases). There are 15 residues in the CDR3. Trimming removed 3 bases at V and 5 bases at J, with 16 bases between. The CDR3 DNA reads TGTGCCAGCAGTTTTATAACAGAGGGTCAGGAGACCCAGTACTTC. Its translation: CASSFITEGQETQYF.

This clonotype was picked up a small number of times. J is TRBJ2-1 and V is TRBV2, with TRBD1 as a possible D gene (5 bases). Trimming took off 7 bases at V and 7 bases at J, with 17 bases between the two ends. The germline V gene has CDR1 SNHLY and CDR2 FYNNEI. This CDR3 has 14 amino acids. Here the CDR3 DNA reads TGTGCCAGCAATGGACAAGGGTTGGGGAATGAGCAGTTCTTC. It is translated as CASNGQGLGNEQFF.

The rearrangement links TRBV19 to TRBJ1-1; D gene unclear. The germline CDR1 and CDR2 sequences are LNHDA and SQIVND (reference sequence). Between the trimmed V and J ends, which lost 3 bases and 0 bases, there was a span of 11 bases. The CDR3 has 15 residues. The CDR3 DNA reads TGTGCCAGTAGTATTGCGACAACGATGAACACTGAAGCTTTCTTT. It codes for CASSIATTMNTEAFF.